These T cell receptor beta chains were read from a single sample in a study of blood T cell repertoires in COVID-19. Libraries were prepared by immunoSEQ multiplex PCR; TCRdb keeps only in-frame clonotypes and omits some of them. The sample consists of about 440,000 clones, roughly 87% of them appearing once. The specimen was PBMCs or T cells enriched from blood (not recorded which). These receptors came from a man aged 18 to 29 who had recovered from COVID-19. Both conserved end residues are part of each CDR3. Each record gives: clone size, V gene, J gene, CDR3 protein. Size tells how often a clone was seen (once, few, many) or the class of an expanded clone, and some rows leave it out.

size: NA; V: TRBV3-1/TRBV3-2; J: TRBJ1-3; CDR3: CASSPYTGPTSGNTIYF
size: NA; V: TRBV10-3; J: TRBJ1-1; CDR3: CAISEGPGMNTEAFF
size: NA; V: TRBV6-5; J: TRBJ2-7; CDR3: CASSYGHGSEQYF
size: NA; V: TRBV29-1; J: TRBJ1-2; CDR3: CSASGVYGYTF
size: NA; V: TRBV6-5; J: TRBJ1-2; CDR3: CASRWTGNNYGYTF
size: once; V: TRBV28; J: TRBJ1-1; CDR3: CASSFGGISGAFF
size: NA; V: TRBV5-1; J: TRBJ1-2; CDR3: CASSLSGRSNGYTF
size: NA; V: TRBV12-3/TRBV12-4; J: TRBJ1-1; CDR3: CASSFGANTEAFF
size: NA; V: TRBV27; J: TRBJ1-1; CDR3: CASSLRGILTEAFF
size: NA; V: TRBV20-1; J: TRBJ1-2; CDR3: CSASVTGGPFSF
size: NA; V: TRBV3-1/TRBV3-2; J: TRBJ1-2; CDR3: CASSPSMYLGGGYTF
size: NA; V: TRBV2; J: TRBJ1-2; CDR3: CASSGPNYGYTF
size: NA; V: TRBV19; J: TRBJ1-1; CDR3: CASKQGNRVNTEAFF
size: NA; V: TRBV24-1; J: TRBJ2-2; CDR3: CATSDPGVQGISTGELFF
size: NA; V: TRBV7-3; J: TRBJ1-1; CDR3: CASKTGPNTEAFF
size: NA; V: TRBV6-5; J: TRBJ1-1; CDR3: CASNRGLLGNTEAFF
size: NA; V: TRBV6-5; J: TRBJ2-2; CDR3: CASSPRDSFPGELFF
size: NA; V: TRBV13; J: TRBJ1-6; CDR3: CASSPQGNDSPLHF
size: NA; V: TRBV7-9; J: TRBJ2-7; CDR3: CASSPEASPYEQYF
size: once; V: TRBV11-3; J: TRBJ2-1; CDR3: CASSPDRSEQFF
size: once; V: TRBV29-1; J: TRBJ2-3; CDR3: CSVTGTGTDTQYF
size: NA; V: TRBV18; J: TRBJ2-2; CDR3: CASSPPRTGRSGELFF
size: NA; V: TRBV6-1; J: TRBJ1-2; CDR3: CASSEYDGLNYGYTF
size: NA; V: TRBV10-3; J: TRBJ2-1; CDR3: CAISESALAGDEQFF
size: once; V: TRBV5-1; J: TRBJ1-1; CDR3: CASSTQTGASNTEAFF
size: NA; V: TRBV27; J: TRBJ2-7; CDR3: CASRLQGIAYEQYF
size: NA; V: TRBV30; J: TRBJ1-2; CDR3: CAWSLGTGGGYTF
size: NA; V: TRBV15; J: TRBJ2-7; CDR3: CATSRVLEDEQYF
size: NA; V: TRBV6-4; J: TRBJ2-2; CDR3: CASRTGPNTGELFF
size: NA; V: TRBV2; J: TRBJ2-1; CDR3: CASGLAGVYNEQFF
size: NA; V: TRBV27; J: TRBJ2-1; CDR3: CASSPSYNEQFF
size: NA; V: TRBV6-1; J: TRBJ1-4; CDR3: CASSETGINEKLFF